The 13 T cell receptor beta chains given below trace back to one sample, sequenced in a study of blood T cell repertoires in COVID-19. TCRdb's table, derived via immunoSEQ multiplex PCR, lists solely in-frame clones and lacks some. Among approximately 190,000 clones listed, 80% were seen once. Material for sequencing was peripheral blood. The receptor source for this set is a man aged 60 to 69 with acute or convalescent COVID-19.

This chain joins TRBV2 and TRBJ2-3; 10 positions match TRBD2. CDR1 SNHLY and CDR2 FYNNEI come from the germline V gene. The CDR3 spans 14 residues. V lost 4 bases, J lost 6 bases, and 4 bases stayed unmatched. In DNA form, the CDR3 reads TGTGCCAGCAGTGCTCTAGCGGGAGCCGATACGCAGTATTTT. Amino acids: CASSALAGADTQYF.

The rearrangement joins TRBV28 to TRBJ1-1; no firm D call. Trimming removed 2 bases from V and 6 bases from J, with 13 bases in between. Germline V lookup: CDR1 MDHEN, CDR2 SYDVKM. The CDR3 is 14 residues long. Here the CDR3 reads CASSLRSEPPEAFF. In nucleotides, the CDR3 is TGTGCCAGCAGTTTACGGTCGGAGCCCCCTGAAGCTTTCTTT. Full variable domain (outside the CDR3, taken from reference TRBV28 and TRBJ1-1): DVKVTQSSRYLVKRTGEKVFLECVQDMDHENMFWYRQDPGLGLRLIYFSYDVKMKEKGDIPEGYSVSREKKERFSLILESASTNQTSMYLCASSLRSEPPEAFFGQGTRLTVV.

The J gene is TRBJ1-6, the V gene TRBV6-5, with D tentatively TRBD1 (5 bases). With 0 bases removed from V and 5 bases from J, the gap between germline ends came to 8 bases. There are 15 residues in the CDR3. In germline, CDR1 is MNHEY, CDR2 SVGAGI. Here the CDR3 DNA reads TGTGCCAGCAGTTACTCGTCAGGGAATAATTCACCCCTCCACTTT. Its protein product is CASSYSSGNNSPLHF.

The genes are TRBV9 and TRBJ2-7; TRBD2 is a possible D gene (5 bases). V was pared by 0 bases and J by 3 bases, with 10 bases between. The germline V gene has CDR1 SGDLS and CDR2 YYNGEE. This CDR3 is 14 amino acids long. For the CDR3, the DNA is TGTGCCAGCAGCGTAGGAGGCGGGTACTACGAGCAGTACTTC. It is translated as CASSVGGGYYEQYF.

The CDR3: CAISEGGLEGAGDTQYF. The CDR3 DNA is TGTGCCATCAGTGAGGGAGGTTTAGAGGGGGCCGGAGATACGCAGTATTTT. V gene TRBV10-3 combines with J gene TRBJ2-3; 7 bases line up with TRBD1. Germline CDR1 is ENHRY and CDR2 is SYGVKD. V lost 2 bases and J lost 5; bases outside the gene matches: 13. The CDR3 has 17 residues.

The chain carries TRBV23-1 and TRBJ2-5, with TRBD1 matching over 9 bases. TRBV23-1 is reported as an ORF; its role is uncertain. CDR3 length: 18 residues. V lost 4 bases and J lost 4; bases outside the gene matches: 16. The CDR3 reads CASSPLLMGTGSLETQYF. CDR3 DNA sequence: TGCGCCAGCAGTCCCCTTTTAATGGGGACAGGGAGCTTAGAGACCCAGTACTTC.

About this clone: Distinct nucleotide sequences in the sample also encode this CDR3. V and J are TRBV30 and TRBJ2-7, with a possible D match to TRBD2 (5 bases). The CDR3 spans 13 residues. Trimming left V 2 bases short and J 3 bases short, with 11 bases between. In germline, CDR1 is GTSNPN, CDR2 SVGIG (reference sequence). The CDR3 spells CAWSLAGGYEQYF. CDR3 DNA sequence: TGTGCCTGGAGTCTCGCGGGTGGCTACGAGCAGTACTTC.

The chain is built from TRBV7-2 and TRBJ2-3; 7 positions match TRBD2. CDR1 SGHTA and CDR2 FQGNSA come from the germline V gene. V lost 7 bases to trimming and J lost 2 bases; unmatched junction nucleotides: 3. The CDR3 loop spans 13 amino acids. This chain's CDR3 is CASILAYTDTQYF. The CDR3 nucleotides read TGTGCCAGCATACTAGCGTACACAGATACGCAGTATTTT.

This chain links TRBV6-5 with TRBJ1-1, with D unresolved. Germline CDR1 is MNHEY and CDR2 is SVGAGI. The length of the CDR3 is 15 residues. V lost 6 bases, J lost 4 bases, and 18 bases lay in between. The CDR3 sequence is CASRLDAFRGTEAFF. In DNA, the CDR3 is TGTGCCAGCAGGCTGGATGCATTCCGGGGCACTGAAGCTTTCTTT.

This chain connects TRBV10-1 to TRBJ2-2, with 13 bases identical to TRBD2. V gave up 4 bases and J gave up 0 bases; unmatched junction bases: 2. This CDR3 comprises 17 residues. Per the germline V gene, CDR1 is WNHNN and CDR2 is SYGVQD (reference sequence). The CDR3: CASSGLAGGSNTGELFF. As DNA, the CDR3 is TGCGCCAGCAGTGGACTAGCGGGGGGCTCGAACACCGGGGAGCTGTTTTTT.

This rearrangement joins TRBV5-1 to TRBJ1-5; TRBD1 might be the D (5 bases). V lost 2 bases, J lost 4 bases, and 13 bases lay in between. The CDR3 has 15 residues. Germline V CDR1 and CDR2: SGHRS, YFSETQ. Here the CDR3 DNA reads TGCGCCAGCAGCTTCGGGGACGGGGGTAATCAGCCCCAGCATTTT. It is translated as CASSFGDGGNQPQHF.

The chain couples TRBV7-2 to TRBJ2-7; D is possibly TRBD2 (5 bases). Between the trimmed V and J ends, which lost 4 bases and 0 bases, there was a span of 16 bases. The CDR3 has 16 amino acids. Looked up from germline, CDR1 is SGHTA and CDR2 is FQGNSA. DNA of the CDR3: TGTGCCAGCAGCTCCCCCTACGGGGAGTACTCCTACGAGCAGTACTTC. Residues: CASSSPYGEYSYEQYF.

The chain carries TRBV15 and TRBJ2-1; D is possibly TRBD2 (5 bases). The CDR3 consists of 13 residues. CDR1 and CDR2 (germline): LNHNV, YYDKDF (reference sequence). The germline V and J ends were trimmed by 4 bases and 7 bases, with 11 bases remaining between them. This chain's CDR3 is CATSTAEYNEQFF. CDR3 coding DNA: TGTGCCACCAGCACAGCGGAATATAATGAGCAGTTCTTC.